The 13 T cell receptor beta chains listed next were all sequenced from one sample in a study of blood T cell repertoires in COVID-19. TCRdb keeps only in-frame clones here, not all; method: immunoSEQ multiplex PCR. The sample holds approximately 120,000 clones, around 78% seen once. Sequenced input: peripheral blood. Receptors were obtained from a human donor in a cohort sampled during active COVID-19.

V and J are TRBV4-1 and TRBJ1-4, with a weak D call TRBD1 (5 bases). The germline gives CDR1 MGHRA, CDR2 YSYEKL. This CDR3 region has 15 residues. The V end was cut by 6 bases, the J end by 2 bases, with 13 bases between. DNA for the CDR3: TGCGCCAGCAGTCAGGGCCCAGGGACTAATGAAAAACTGTTTTTT. Translation: CASSQGPGTNEKLFF.

The chain uses TRBV2 and TRBJ1-2, with D perhaps TRBD1 (5 bases). Between the trimmed V and J ends, which lost 6 bases and 5 bases, there was a span of 22 bases. The CDR3 is 16 amino acids. Germline CDR1 SNHLY, CDR2 FYNNEI. CDR3 in amino acids: CASRGRGGGGLYGYTF. CDR3 coding DNA: TGTGCCAGCAGAGGCCGCGGGGGGGGAGGGTTATATGGCTACACCTTC. Looking up the rest from reference TRBV2 and TRBJ1-2 gives the full variable domain: EPEVTQTPSHQVTQMGQEVILRCVPISNHLYFYWYRQILGQKVEFLVSFYNNEISEKSEIFDDQFSVERPDGSNFTLKIRSTKLEDSAMYFCASRGRGGGGLYGYTFGSGTRLTVV.

This chain uses TRBV7-9 with TRBJ2-7, with 7 bases that match TRBD1. CDR3 length: 13 amino acids. Trimming cost V 1 base and J 6 bases; bases outside gene matches: 3. Germline V CDR1 and CDR2: SEHNR, FQNEAQ (reference sequence). CDR3 sequence reads: CASSLEGQSEQYF. CDR3 in DNA: TGTGCCAGCAGCTTAGAGGGACAGTCCGAGCAGTACTTC.

The CDR3 DNA is TGTGCCAGCAGTTCCCCGAATGAAAAACTGTTTTTT. It specifies CASSSPNEKLFF. The chain couples TRBV6-5 to TRBJ1-4; the D is unclear. Germline lookup yields CDR1 MNHEY and CDR2 SVGAGI. The CDR3 is made up of 12 amino acids. The V and J ends lost 4 bases and 5 bases respectively, with 5 bases between them.

This clone showed up just a few times. The rearrangement uses TRBV6-5 and TRBJ2-1, with 7 positions matching TRBD2. The CDR3 has 15 residues. From germline, CDR1 is MNHEY and CDR2 SVGAGI. The J segment lost 0 bases and the V segment lost 5 bases, leaving 4 bases of the junction unmatched. CDR3 coding DNA: TGTGCCAGCAGTCTAGCGGTAAGCTCCTACAATGAGCAGTTCTTC. It translates to CASSLAVSSYNEQFF.

This clone was seen more than once but under ten times. This chain uses TRBV6-5 with TRBJ1-5, with 7 bases aligning to TRBD1. Looked up from germline, CDR1 is MNHEY and CDR2 is SVGAGI. With V trimmed by 6 bases and J by 5 bases, 7 bases remained unmatched. The CDR3 is 14 residues long. DNA of the CDR3: TGTGCCAGCAGCCAACAGGGGTTATATCAGCCCCAGCATTTT. Translation gives CASSQQGLYQPQHF.

The chain combines TRBV10-3 with TRBJ1-1, with TRBD1 matching over 10 bases. The CDR3 runs to 15 residues. Per germline, CDR1 ENHRY and CDR2 SYGVKD. The ends lost 3 bases at V and 5 bases at J; junction bases unmatched: 6. The CDR3 bases are TGTGCCATCAGTGAAAGGGACAGGGGTCGGACTGAAGCTTTCTTT. Its translation: CAISERDRGRTEAFF.

The V call is TRBV10-3, the J call TRBJ1-1; D remains unclear. This CDR3 region has 13 residues. Germline-derived CDR1 and CDR2 are ENHRY and SYGVKD. The germline V and J ends were trimmed by 0 bases and 7 bases, with 9 bases remaining between them. In DNA, the CDR3 is TGTGCCATCAGTGAGTCGGGCACCCGTGAAGCTTTCTTT. Translating gives CAISESGTREAFF.

This clone was recorded once. The chain joins TRBV19 to TRBJ2-2; 7 bases line up with TRBD1. The CDR3 extends over 16 amino acids. From germline, CDR1 is LNHDA and CDR2 SQIVND (reference sequence). Germline trimming cut 7 bases from V and 6 bases from J; bases unmatched to any gene: 14. The CDR3 region is CASTSEQGKVAGELFF. The CDR3 DNA follows: TGTGCCAGTACCTCGGAACAGGGGAAAGTCGCCGGGGAGCTGTTTTTT.

The chain recombines TRBV19 with TRBJ2-7; perhaps TRBD2 as D (6 bases). Trimming took off 4 bases at V and 3 bases at J, with 16 bases between the two ends. The CDR3 has 15 residues. Per germline, CDR1 LNHDA and CDR2 SQIVND (reference sequence). CDR3 loop: CASSNPGGASYEQYF. CDR3 DNA: TGTGCCAGTAGTAACCCGGGCGGGGCCAGCTACGAGCAGTACTTC.

The rearrangement uses TRBV7-3 and TRBJ2-2, with unresolved D. The germline gives CDR1 SGHTA, CDR2 FQGTGA. Deletions cut 3 bases from V and 3 bases from J, with 5 bases between. The CDR3 has 13 amino acids. CDR3 in amino acids: CASSFEDTGELFF. For the CDR3, the DNA is TGTGCCAGCAGCTTTGAGGACACCGGGGAGCTGTTTTTT.

The chain carries TRBV19 and TRBJ1-3; D is unresolved. V lost 2 bases and J lost 0, with 11 bases in between. CDR1 is LNHDA and CDR2 is SQIVND in the germline V gene (reference sequence). This CDR3 contains 16 residues. CDR3 in amino acids: CASSINGGSSGNTIYF. DNA of the CDR3: TGTGCCAGTAGTATAAACGGCGGGAGCTCTGGAAACACCATATATTTT.

V is TRBV29-1 and J is TRBJ1-1; 8 bases align to TRBD1. The germline V gene encodes CDR1 SQVTM and CDR2 ANQGSEA. The V segment lost 4 bases and the J segment 2 bases; nucleotides outside the gene matches: 3. The CDR3 has 13 residues. CDR3 sequence reads: CSVVTGGNTEAFF. In nucleotides, the CDR3 is TGCAGCGTTGTAACAGGGGGTAACACTGAAGCTTTCTTT.